This TCR beta chain was identified during a study of T cells in Graves' hyperthyroidism and ophthalmopathy. About the study: Peripheral blood was secured at the point of initial diagnosis, before any treatment. Study-wide results and limits: For ophthalmopathy, model prediction preceded onset by a median roughly 6.3 months.

Ophthalmopathy patients had moderate-to-severe active disease, CAS ≥3, NOSPECS ≥4, and disease duration under 3 months. Uncontrolled infection, other autoimmune disease, pregnancy or lactation led to exclusion. TCR beta CDR3 region amplification was performed from RNA transcripts. In the first-round RT-PCR of the TCR CDR3, the HTBI primer set was used. TCRdb reanalysed the multiplex PCR reads using MiXCR and keeps one entry per CDR3 protein. Counted here are approximately 620,000 distinct CDR3 sequences, around 16% occurring once; the ten biggest clones make up less than 3.5%. This CDR3 contains 14 residues. Trimming at V came to 6 bases and at J to 4 bases, leaving 8 bases not matched to a gene. Germline V gene lookup returns CDR1 DFQATT and CDR2 SNEGSKA (reference sequence). Concerning this clonotype itself: Its antigen is as yet unknown.

The chain joins TRBV20-1 to TRBJ2-7; the match to TRBD1 covers 11 bases. The receptor's source is a woman in her thirties or forties with Graves' ophthalmopathy. Source material: blood. For the CDR3, the DNA is TGCAGTGCGAACCCGGGACAGGGGGGTTACGAGCAGTACTTC. This codes for CSANPGQGGYEQYF.